This T cell receptor (beta chain) appears in the sequencing data of a study of cytomegalovirus exposure and HLA in healthy donors. The CDR3 is 17 amino acids. Germline assignment: CDR1 LGHNA and CDR2 YSLEER. Trimming removed 2 bases from V and 7 bases from J; junction bases left unmatched: 7. With 60 Vbeta and 13 Jbeta primers, the PCR was carried out. Profiling relied on immunoSEQ multiplex PCR, and the TCRdb table lists in-frame clones only, not all of them. The sample records about 160,000 clones, 65% to 80% being singletons. Donors sampled were nominally healthy, though unrecorded immune exposures were likely.

The clonotype was recovered from a woman in her 50s in good health and CMV-seropositive. The rearrangement joins TRBV4-3 to TRBJ2-1; 14 bases line up with TRBD2. Specimen: PBMCs. The CDR3 bases are TGCGCCAGCAGCCAATTCGGGACTAGCGGGAGTACGAATGAGCAGTTCTTC. This translates into CASSQFGTSGSTNEQFF.